These T cell receptor beta chains were read from a single sample in a study of cytomegalovirus exposure and HLA in healthy donors. Sequencing used immunoSEQ multiplex PCR; TCRdb keeps in-frame clones, though not all of them. The sample has some 130,000 clones, 76% seen once; the top ten hold around 3.1%. The specimen sequenced was PBMCs. These receptors originate from a man aged 35 to 55 in good health and CMV-seronegative. Both conserved end residues are part of each CDR3. Each record gives: J gene, V gene, clone size, D gene, CDR3 protein, CDR3 DNA. A D gene is named only where the DNA matches it firmly. A clone size is listed for some rows: how often the clone was seen (once, few, many), or a class if it is expanded.

>TRBJ1-4|TRBV10-3|-|-
CAISRQVGEKLFF
TGTGCCATCAGTCGACAGGTTGGGGAAAAACTGTTTTTT
>TRBJ1-2|TRBV28|-|-
CASRVVQAANYGYTF
TGTGCCAGCCGAGTCGTCCAGGCCGCTAACTATGGCTACACCTTC
>TRBJ1-1|TRBV6-5|-|-
CASSYSYRNTEAFF
TGTGCCAGCAGTTACTCATACAGGAACACTGAAGCTTTCTTT
>TRBJ2-7|TRBV9|-|TRBD2
CASSPGGVAYEQYF
TGTGCCAGCAGTCCCGGGGGGGTGGCCTACGAGCAGTACTTC
>TRBJ1-4|TRBV10-3|many|-
CAISQANEKLFF
TGTGCCATCAGCCAGGCTAATGAAAAACTGTTTTTT
>TRBJ1-5|TRBV18|-|-
CASSPYPRDRRRYSNQPQHF
TGTGCCAGCTCACCATACCCCCGGGATCGCCGACGTTATAGCAATCAGCCCCAGCATTTT
>TRBJ2-7|TRBV27|-|TRBD2
CASRQARGDAYEQYF
TGTGCCAGCAGACAGGCCCGGGGGGACGCCTACGAGCAGTACTTC
>TRBJ2-6|TRBV13|few|TRBD1
CASSTRQGGSGANVLTF
TGTGCCAGCAGCACCCGACAGGGGGGGAGTGGGGCCAACGTCCTGACTTTC
>TRBJ1-4|TRBV19|-|-
CASSMSGTAGEKLFF
TGTGCCAGTAGTATGAGCGGGACGGCGGGTGAAAAACTGTTTTTT
>TRBJ1-4|TRBV6-1|few|-
CATTQSQEGEKLFF
TGTGCCACTACCCAAAGCCAGGAGGGTGAAAAACTGTTTTTT
>TRBJ1-2|TRBV11-2|-|-
CASSHTQGTNYGYTF
TGTGCCAGCAGCCACACCCAGGGAACTAACTATGGCTACACCTTC
>TRBJ1-1|TRBV19|-|TRBD1
CASSRQGNTEAFF
TGTGCCAGTAGTAGACAGGGGAACACTGAAGCTTTCTTT
>TRBJ2-2|TRBV10-3|-|-
CAISRTGPNTGELFF
TGTGCCATCAGCCGGACTGGTCCGAACACCGGGGAGCTGTTTTTT
>TRBJ1-2|TRBV14|-|TRBD1
CASSRQGYSNYGYTF
TGTGCCAGCAGCCGACAGGGTTATTCTAACTATGGCTACACCTTC
>TRBJ2-2|TRBV6-6|-|TRBD1
CASSFLTGDGELFF
TGTGCCAGCAGTTTCCTGACAGGGGACGGGGAGCTGTTTTTT
>TRBJ2-3|TRBV19|few|-
CASAGGRSSTDTQYF
TGTGCCAGTGCGGGCGGGCGTTCTAGCACAGATACGCAGTATTTT
>TRBJ1-4|TRBV28|-|-
CASSLRGGTDEKLFF
TGTGCCAGCAGCCTTCGGGGGGGCACGGATGAAAAACTGTTTTTT
>TRBJ2-5|TRBV2|few|TRBD1
CASNEPGQQETQYF
TGTGCCAGCAACGAACCGGGACAGCAAGAGACCCAGTACTTC
>TRBJ2-7|TRBV10-3|-|-
CAISEGTQVYEQYF
TGTGCCATCAGTGAGGGGACACAAGTCTACGAGCAGTACTTC
>TRBJ2-7|TRBV5-1|-|-
CASSFLQGGSEQYF
TGCGCCAGCAGCTTCTTACAGGGGGGGAGCGAGCAGTACTTC
>TRBJ2-5|TRBV29-1|-|TRBD1
CSVGEGAVRETQYF
TGCAGCGTTGGAGAGGGGGCGGTAAGAGAGACCCAGTACTTC
>TRBJ1-1|TRBV6-1|-|-
CASSEIVGRNTEAFF
TGTGCCAGCAGTGAAATAGTGGGCAGGAACACTGAAGCTTTCTTT
>TRBJ2-2|TRBV7-9|few|-
CASIGTYTGELFF
TGTGCCAGCATTGGGACATACACCGGGGAGCTGTTTTTT
>TRBJ2-3|TRBV7-9|-|-
CASSRTGTDTQYF
TGTGCCAGCAGTCGTACAGGGACAGATACGCAGTATTTT
>TRBJ1-1|TRBV5-6|-|TRBD1
CASSLVPGQGSEAFF
TGTGCCAGCAGCTTGGTGCCGGGACAGGGGTCTGAAGCTTTCTTT
>TRBJ1-4|TRBV7-9|once|TRBD1
CASSLDGGTANEKLFF
TGTGCCAGCAGCTTAGATGGCGGGACAGCTAATGAAAAACTGTTTTTT
>TRBJ2-3|TRBV4-1|-|TRBD2
CASSQYLADRTDTQYF
TGCGCCAGCAGCCAATACCTAGCGGACCGCACAGATACGCAGTATTTT
>TRBJ2-5|TRBV7-6|-|-
CASSPERTVETQYF
TGTGCCAGCAGCCCGGAGCGGACAGTAGAGACCCAGTACTTC
>TRBJ1-1|TRBV19|-|-
CASSWAGNTEAFF
TGTGCCAGTAGTTGGGCAGGGAACACTGAAGCTTTCTTT
>TRBJ2-7|TRBV5-1|-|-
CASSMDIGRTYEQYF
TGCGCCAGCAGCATGGACATAGGGAGGACCTACGAGCAGTACTTC
>TRBJ1-6|TRBV5-5|once|-
CASSLGPQGQNSPLHF
TGTGCCAGCAGCTTAGGTCCTCAGGGTCAAAATTCACCCCTCCACTTT
>TRBJ2-7|TRBV30|-|-
CACPGLAGSNEQYF
TGTGCCTGTCCCGGTTTGGCGGGTTCGAACGAGCAGTACTTC
>TRBJ2-1|TRBV6-5|-|-
CASSRGQGWEQFF
TGTGCCAGCAGCCGTGGACAAGGATGGGAGCAGTTCTTC
>TRBJ2-3|TRBV7-2|few|TRBD2
CAGSRLAGGSTDTQYF
TGTGCCGGGTCTCGTCTAGCGGGGGGGAGCACAGATACGCAGTATTTT
>TRBJ2-3|TRBV14|few|-
CASSQLRTDTQYF
TGTGCCAGCAGCCAACTTCGCACAGATACGCAGTATTTT
>TRBJ2-7|TRBV27|-|TRBD1
CASSHRGQGRYEQYF
TGTGCCAGCAGTCACAGGGGGCAGGGGAGGTACGAGCAGTACTTC
>TRBJ2-2|TRBV29-1|-|TRBD2
CSVKSGTNTGELFF
TGCAGCGTTAAGAGCGGGACTAACACCGGGGAGCTGTTTTTT
>TRBJ2-7|TRBV4-2|-|-
CASSQDRPPLYEQYF
TGTGCCAGCAGCCAAGATCGTCCCCCTCTCTACGAGCAGTACTTC
>TRBJ1-4|TRBV12-2|-|-
CASRTKVDRGGEKLFF
TGTGCAAGTCGCACTAAAGTGGACAGGGGGGGTGAAAAACTGTTTTTT
>TRBJ2-7|TRBV30|-|-
CAWRYEVSYEQYF
TGTGCCTGGAGGTATGAGGTCTCCTACGAGCAGTACTTC
>TRBJ1-5|TRBV18|-|TRBD1
CASSQGQGPVSNQPQHF
TGTGCCAGCTCTCAGGGACAGGGCCCTGTGAGCAATCAGCCCCAGCATTTT
>TRBJ2-5|TRBV18|-|TRBD2
CASSPEGLAGETQYF
TGTGCCAGCTCACCAGAAGGACTAGCAGGGGAGACCCAGTACTTC
>TRBJ2-2|TRBV6-1|-|-
CASSLRPTGELFF
TGTGCCAGCAGTCTACGTCCCACCGGGGAGCTGTTTTTT
>TRBJ2-1|TRBV7-2|-|TRBD2
CASSPSPSGYNEQFF
TGTGCCAGCAGCCCGTCGCCTAGCGGTTACAATGAGCAGTTCTTC
>TRBJ1-3|TRBV6-5|-|TRBD1
CASSYAGTGKDTIYF
TGTGCCAGCAGTTACGCCGGGACAGGGAAGGACACCATATATTTT
>TRBJ1-4|TRBV6-6|-|-
CASSYSGGLTEKLFF
TGTGCCAGCAGTTACTCCGGGGGTCTTACTGAAAAACTGTTTTTT
>TRBJ2-1|TRBV4-1|-|TRBD2
CASSQSGGGASVNEQFF
TGCGCCAGCAGCCAGTCTGGCGGGGGGGCTTCAGTGAATGAGCAGTTCTTC
>TRBJ1-2|TRBV30|-|TRBD1
CAWRSTGTGVGYTF
TGTGCCTGGAGGAGTACCGGGACAGGGGTCGGCTACACCTTC
>TRBJ2-3|TRBV11-2|-|-
CASSLTWEVRTDTQYF
TGTGCCAGCAGCTTAACGTGGGAGGTACGCACAGATACGCAGTATTTT
>TRBJ1-1|TRBV7-9|once|TRBD1
CASSDTGDEAFF
TGTGCCAGCAGCGATACAGGGGATGAAGCTTTCTTT